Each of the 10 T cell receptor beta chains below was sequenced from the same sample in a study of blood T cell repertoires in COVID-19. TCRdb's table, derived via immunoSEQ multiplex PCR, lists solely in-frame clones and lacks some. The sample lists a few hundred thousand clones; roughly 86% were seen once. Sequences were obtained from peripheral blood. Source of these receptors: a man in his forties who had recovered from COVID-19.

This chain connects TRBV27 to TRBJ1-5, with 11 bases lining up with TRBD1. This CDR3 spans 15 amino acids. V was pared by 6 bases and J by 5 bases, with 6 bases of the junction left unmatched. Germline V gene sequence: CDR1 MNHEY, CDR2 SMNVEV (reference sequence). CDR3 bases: TGTGCCAGCAGCCCCCGGACAGGGGGCGATCAGCCCCAGCATTTT. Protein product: CASSPRTGGDQPQHF.

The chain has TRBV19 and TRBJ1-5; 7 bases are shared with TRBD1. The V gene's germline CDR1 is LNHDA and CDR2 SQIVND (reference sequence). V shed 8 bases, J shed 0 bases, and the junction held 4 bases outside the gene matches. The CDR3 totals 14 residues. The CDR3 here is CASGQAYSNQPQHF. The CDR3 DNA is TGTGCCAGTGGACAGGCTTATAGCAATCAGCCCCAGCATTTT.

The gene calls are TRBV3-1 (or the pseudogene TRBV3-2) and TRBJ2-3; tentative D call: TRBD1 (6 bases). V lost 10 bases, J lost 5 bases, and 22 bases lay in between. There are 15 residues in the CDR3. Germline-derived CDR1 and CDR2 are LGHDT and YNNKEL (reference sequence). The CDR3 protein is CATSLGDTRVDTQYF. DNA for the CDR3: TGTGCCACCTCACTGGGGGACACTCGTGTAGATACGCAGTATTTT.

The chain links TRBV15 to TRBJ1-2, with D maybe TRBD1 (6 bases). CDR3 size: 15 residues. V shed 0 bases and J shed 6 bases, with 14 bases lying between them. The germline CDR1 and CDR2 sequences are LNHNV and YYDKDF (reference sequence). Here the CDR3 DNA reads TGTGCCACCAGCAGAGAACTCCAGGGGATCGATGGCTACACCTTC. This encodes CATSRELQGIDGYTF.

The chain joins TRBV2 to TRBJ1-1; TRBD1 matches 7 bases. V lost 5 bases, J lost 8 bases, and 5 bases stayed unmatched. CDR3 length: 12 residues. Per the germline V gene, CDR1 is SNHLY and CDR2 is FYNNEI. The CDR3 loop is CASSRGPAEAFF. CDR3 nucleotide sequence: TGTGCCAGCAGTAGGGGGCCGGCGGAAGCTTTCTTT.

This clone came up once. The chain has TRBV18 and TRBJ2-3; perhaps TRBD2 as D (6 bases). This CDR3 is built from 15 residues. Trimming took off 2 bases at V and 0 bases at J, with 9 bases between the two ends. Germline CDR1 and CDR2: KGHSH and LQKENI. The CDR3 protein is CASSPTGTSTDTQYF. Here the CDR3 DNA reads TGTGCCAGCTCACCAACCGGGACTAGCACAGATACGCAGTATTTT.

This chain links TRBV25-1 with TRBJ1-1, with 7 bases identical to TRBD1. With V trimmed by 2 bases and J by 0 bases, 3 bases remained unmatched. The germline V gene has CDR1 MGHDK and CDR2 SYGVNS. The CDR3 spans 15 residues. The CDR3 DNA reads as TGTGCCAGCAGTGAAAACAGGGGCATGAACACTGAAGCTTTCTTT. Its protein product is CASSENRGMNTEAFF. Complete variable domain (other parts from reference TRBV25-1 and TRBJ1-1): EADIYQTPRYLVIGTGKKITLECSQTMGHDKMYWYQQDPGMELHLIHYSYGVNSTEKGDLSSESTVSRIRTEHFPLTLESARPSHTSQYLCASSENRGMNTEAFFGQGTRLTVV.

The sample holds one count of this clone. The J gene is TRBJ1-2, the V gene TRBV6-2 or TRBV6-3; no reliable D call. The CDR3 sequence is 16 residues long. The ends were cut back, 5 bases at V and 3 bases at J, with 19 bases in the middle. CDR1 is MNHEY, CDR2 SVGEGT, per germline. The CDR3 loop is CASSTRGGGFDYGYTF. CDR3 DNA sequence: TGTGCCAGCAGTACTCGGGGTGGAGGGTTCGACTATGGCTACACCTTC.

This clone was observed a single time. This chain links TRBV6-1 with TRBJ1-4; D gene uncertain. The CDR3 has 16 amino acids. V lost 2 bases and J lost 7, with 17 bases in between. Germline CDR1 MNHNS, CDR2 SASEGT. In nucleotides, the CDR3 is TGTGCCAGCAGTGAACTTGGAGACCCACGGGGTGAAAAACTGTTTTTT. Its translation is CASSELGDPRGEKLFF.

The CDR3 sequence is CASSASTENTEAFF. Written as DNA, the CDR3 is TGTGCCAGCAGCGCCTCGACAGAGAACACTGAAGCTTTCTTT. V usage is TRBV9 and J usage is TRBJ1-1; D may be TRBD1 (5 bases). Trimming pared 3 bases from V and 1 base from J, leaving 10 bases between. Per germline, CDR1 SGDLS and CDR2 YYNGEE. The CDR3 has 14 amino acids.